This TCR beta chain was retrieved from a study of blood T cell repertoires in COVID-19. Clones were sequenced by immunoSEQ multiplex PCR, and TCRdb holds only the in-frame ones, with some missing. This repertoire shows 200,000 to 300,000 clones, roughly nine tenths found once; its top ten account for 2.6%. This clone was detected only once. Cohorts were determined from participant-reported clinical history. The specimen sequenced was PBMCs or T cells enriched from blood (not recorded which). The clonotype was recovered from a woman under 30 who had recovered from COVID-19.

CDR3 amino acids: CASSPPSALTYDTQYF. Written as DNA, the CDR3 is TGTGCCAGCAGCCCCCCTAGCGCGCTTACATATGATACGCAGTATTTT. This chain joins TRBV7-6 and TRBJ2-3; D may be TRBD2 (6 bases). CDR3 length: 16 amino acids. Looked up from germline, CDR1 is SGHVS and CDR2 is FNYEAQ. Deletions cut 5 bases from V and 6 bases from J, with 21 bases between. The full variable domain, in which reference TRBV7-6 and TRBJ2-3 provide the parts outside the CDR3, is GAGVSQSPRYKVTKRGQDVALRCDPISGHVSLYWYRQALGQGPEFLTYFNYEAQQDKSGLPNDRFSAERPEGSISTLTIQRTEQRDSAMYRCASSPPSALTYDTQYFGPGTRLTVL.